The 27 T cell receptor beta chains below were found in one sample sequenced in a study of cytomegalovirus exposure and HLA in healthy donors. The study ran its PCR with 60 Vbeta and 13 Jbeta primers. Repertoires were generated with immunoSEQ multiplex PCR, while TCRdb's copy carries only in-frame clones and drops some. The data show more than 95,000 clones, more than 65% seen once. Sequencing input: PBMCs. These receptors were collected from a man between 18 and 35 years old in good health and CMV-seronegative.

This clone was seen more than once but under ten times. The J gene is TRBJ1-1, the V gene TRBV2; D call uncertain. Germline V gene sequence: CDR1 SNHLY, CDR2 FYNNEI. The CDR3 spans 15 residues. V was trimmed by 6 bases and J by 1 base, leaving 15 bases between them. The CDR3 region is CASSPYSGWNTEAFF. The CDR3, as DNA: TGTGCCAGCAGCCCCTACTCGGGGTGGAACACTGAAGCTTTCTTT.

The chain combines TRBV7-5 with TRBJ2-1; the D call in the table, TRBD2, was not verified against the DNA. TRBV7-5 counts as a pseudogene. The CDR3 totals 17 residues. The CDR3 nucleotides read TGTGCCAGAAGCTTAGAAACCCCCTGTGGGGGGGGCAATGAGCAGTTCTTC. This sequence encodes CARSLETPCGGGNEQFF.

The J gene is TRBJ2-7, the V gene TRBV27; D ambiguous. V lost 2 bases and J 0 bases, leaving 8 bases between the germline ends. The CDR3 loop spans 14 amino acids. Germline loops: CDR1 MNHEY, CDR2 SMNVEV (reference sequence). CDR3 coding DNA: TGTGCCAGCAGTTTAGGGCAAAACTCCTACGAGCAGTACTTC. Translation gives CASSLGQNSYEQYF.

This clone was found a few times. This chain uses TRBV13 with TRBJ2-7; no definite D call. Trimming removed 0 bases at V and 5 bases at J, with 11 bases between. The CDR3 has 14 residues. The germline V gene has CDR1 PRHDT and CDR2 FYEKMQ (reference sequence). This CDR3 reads CASSLGYGANEQYF. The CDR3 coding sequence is TGTGCCAGCAGCTTAGGCTACGGAGCCAACGAGCAGTACTTC.

The DNA for the CDR3 is TGTGCCAGCAGCGAGGACAGGGGGAAAGGCTACACCTTC. This gives the protein CASSEDRGKGYTF. V and J are TRBV7-6 and TRBJ1-2; 10 nucleotides match TRBD1. The germline CDR1 and CDR2 sequences are SGHVS and FNYEAQ. The CDR3 spans 13 residues. V shed 5 bases and J 8 bases; nucleotides not matched to a gene: 5.

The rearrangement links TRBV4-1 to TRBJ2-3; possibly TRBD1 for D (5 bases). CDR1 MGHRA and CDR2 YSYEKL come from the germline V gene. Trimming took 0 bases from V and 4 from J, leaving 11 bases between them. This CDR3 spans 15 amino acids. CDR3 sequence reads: CASSQEQAVADTQYF. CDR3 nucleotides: TGCGCCAGCAGCCAAGAACAGGCGGTCGCAGATACGCAGTATTTT.

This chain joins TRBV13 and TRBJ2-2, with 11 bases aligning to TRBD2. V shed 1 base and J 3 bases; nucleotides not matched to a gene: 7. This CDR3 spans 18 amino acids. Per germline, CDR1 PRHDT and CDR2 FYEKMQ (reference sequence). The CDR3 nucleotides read TGTGCCAGCAGCTTAGATCGACTAGCGGGGTATTACACCGGGGAGCTGTTTTTT. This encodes CASSLDRLAGYYTGELFF.

The CDR3 is CAIRGTGVGNTIYF. CDR3 DNA sequence: TGTGCCATCCGTGGGACAGGGGTCGGAAACACCATATATTTT. The chain carries TRBV10-3 and TRBJ1-3, with 10 nucleotides matching TRBD1. In germline, CDR1 is ENHRY, CDR2 SYGVKD. The V segment lost 8 bases and the J segment 4 bases; nucleotides outside the gene matches: 5. This CDR3 is built from 14 residues.

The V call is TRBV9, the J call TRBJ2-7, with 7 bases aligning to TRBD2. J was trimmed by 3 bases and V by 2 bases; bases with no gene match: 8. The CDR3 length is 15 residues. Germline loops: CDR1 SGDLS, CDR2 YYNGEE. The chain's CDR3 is CASSVGGIPHYEQYF. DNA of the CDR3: TGTGCCAGCAGCGTCGGGGGGATCCCACACTACGAGCAGTACTTC. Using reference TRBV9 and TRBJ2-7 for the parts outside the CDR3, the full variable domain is DSGVTQTPKHLITATGQRVTLRCSPRSGDLSVYWYQQSLDQGLQFLIQYYNGEERAKGNILERFSAQQFPDLHSELNLSSLELGDSALYFCASSVGGIPHYEQYFGPGTRLTVT.

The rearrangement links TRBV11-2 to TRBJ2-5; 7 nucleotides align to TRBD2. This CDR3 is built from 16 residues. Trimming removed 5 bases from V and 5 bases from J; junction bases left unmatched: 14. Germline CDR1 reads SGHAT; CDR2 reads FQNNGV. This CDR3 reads CASSAGVARGTETQYF. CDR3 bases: TGTGCCAGCAGCGCCGGGGTGGCGCGGGGGACTGAGACCCAGTACTTC.

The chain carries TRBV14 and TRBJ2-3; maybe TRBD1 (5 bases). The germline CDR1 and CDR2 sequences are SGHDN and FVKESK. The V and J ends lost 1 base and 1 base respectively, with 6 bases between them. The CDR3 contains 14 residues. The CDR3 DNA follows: TGTGCCAGCAGCCAAGCCAGGGGCACAGATACGCAGTATTTT. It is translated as CASSQARGTDTQYF.

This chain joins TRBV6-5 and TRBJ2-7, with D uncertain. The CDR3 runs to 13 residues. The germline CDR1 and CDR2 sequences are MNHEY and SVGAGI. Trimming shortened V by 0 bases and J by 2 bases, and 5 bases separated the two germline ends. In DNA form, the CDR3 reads TGTGCCAGCAGTTACTCGTTCGCCTACGAGCAGTACTTC. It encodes CASSYSFAYEQYF.

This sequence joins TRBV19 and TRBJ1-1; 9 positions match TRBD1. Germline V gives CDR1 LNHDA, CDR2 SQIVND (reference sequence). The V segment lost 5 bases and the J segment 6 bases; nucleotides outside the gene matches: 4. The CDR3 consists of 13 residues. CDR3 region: CASSDDRGSEAFF. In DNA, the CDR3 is TGTGCCAGTAGTGACGACAGGGGGTCTGAAGCTTTCTTT.

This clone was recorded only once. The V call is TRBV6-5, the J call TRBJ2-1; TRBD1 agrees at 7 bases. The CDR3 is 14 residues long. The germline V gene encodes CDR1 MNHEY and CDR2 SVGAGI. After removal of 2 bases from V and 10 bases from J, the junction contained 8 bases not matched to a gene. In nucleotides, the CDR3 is TGTGCCAGCAGTTACGATGACAGGGTGGACGAGCAGTTCTTC. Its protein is CASSYDDRVDEQFF.

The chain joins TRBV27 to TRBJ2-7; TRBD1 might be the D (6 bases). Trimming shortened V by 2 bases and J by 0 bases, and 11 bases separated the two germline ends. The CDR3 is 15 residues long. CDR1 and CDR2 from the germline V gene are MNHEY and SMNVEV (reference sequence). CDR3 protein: CASSLAQGSSYEQYF. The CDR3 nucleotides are TGTGCCAGCAGTTTAGCGCAGGGGAGCTCCTACGAGCAGTACTTC.

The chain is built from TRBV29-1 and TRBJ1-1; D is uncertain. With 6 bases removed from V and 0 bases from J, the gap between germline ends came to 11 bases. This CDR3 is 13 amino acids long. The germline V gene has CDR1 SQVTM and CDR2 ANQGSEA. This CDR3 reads CSVAGDMNTEAFF. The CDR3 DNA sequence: TGCAGCGTCGCAGGTGATATGAACACTGAAGCTTTCTTT.

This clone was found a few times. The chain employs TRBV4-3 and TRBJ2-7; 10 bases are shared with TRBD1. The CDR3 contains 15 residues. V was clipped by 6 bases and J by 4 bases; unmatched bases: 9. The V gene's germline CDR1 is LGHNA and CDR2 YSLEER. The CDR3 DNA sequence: TGCGCCAGCAGTCGGGACAGGGGCCTTGTTTACGAGCAGTACTTC. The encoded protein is CASSRDRGLVYEQYF.

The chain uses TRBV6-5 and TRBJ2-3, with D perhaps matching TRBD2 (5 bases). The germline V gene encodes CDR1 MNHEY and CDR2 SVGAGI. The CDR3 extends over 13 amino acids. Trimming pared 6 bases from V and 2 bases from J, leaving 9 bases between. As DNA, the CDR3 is TGTGCCAGCAGAGAGGGTTACACAGATACGCAGTATTTT. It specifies CASREGYTDTQYF.

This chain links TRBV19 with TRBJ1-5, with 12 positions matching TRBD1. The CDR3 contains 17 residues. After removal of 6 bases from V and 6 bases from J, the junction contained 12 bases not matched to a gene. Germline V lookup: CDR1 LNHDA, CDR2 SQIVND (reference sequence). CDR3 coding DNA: TGTGCCAGTAGCCTACGCGGGGGACAGGGGGCGCCTCAGCCCCAGCATTTT. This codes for CASSLRGGQGAPQPQHF.

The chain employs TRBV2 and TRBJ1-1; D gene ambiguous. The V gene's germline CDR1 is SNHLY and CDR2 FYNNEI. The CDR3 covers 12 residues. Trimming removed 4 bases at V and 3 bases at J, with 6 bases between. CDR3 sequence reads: CASSVFHTEAFF. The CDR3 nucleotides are TGTGCCAGCAGTGTATTCCACACTGAAGCTTTCTTT.

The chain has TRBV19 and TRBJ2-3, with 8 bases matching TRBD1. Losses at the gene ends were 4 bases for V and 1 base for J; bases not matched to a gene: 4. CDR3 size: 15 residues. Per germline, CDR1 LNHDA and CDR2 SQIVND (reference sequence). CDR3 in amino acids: CASSTKTGGTDTQYF. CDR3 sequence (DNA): TGTGCCAGTAGTACTAAGACAGGGGGCACAGATACGCAGTATTTT.

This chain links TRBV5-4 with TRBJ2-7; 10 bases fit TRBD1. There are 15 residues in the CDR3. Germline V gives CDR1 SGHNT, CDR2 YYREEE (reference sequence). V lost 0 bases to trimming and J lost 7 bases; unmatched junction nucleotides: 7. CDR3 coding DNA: TGTGCCAGCAGCTTGGGGACAGGGGGGCATAAGGAGCAGTACTTC. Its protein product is CASSLGTGGHKEQYF.

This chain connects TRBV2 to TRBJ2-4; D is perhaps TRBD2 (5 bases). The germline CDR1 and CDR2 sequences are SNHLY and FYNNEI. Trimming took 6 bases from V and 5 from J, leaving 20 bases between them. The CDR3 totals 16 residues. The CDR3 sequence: CASSLGVAYRENIQYF. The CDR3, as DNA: TGTGCCAGCAGCCTCGGGGTGGCGTATCGGGAAAACATTCAGTACTTC.

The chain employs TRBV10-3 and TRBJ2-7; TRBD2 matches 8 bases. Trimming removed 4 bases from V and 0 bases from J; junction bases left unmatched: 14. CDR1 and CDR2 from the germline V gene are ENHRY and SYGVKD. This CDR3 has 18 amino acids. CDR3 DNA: TGTGCCATCAGTGGTCAGACCCACGGGGGGGCCAGCTCCTACGAGCAGTACTTC. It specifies CAISGQTHGGASSYEQYF.

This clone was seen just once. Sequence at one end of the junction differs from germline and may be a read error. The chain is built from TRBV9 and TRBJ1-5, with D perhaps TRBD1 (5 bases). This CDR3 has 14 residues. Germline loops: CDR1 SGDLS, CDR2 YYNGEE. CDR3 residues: CASSVGQGNQPQHF. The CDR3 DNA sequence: TGTGCCAGCAGCGTAGGGCAGGGCAACCAGCCCCAGCATTTT.

The CDR3 here is CASSGTGTNYNEQFF. CDR3 nucleotide sequence: TGTGCCAGCAGCGGAACCGGGACAAACTACAATGAGCAGTTCTTC. The chain combines TRBV9 with TRBJ2-1; a weak D match, TRBD1 (6 bases). Germline V gives CDR1 SGDLS, CDR2 YYNGEE. The CDR3 is made up of 15 amino acids. V gave up 3 bases and J gave up 3 bases, with 13 bases separating them.

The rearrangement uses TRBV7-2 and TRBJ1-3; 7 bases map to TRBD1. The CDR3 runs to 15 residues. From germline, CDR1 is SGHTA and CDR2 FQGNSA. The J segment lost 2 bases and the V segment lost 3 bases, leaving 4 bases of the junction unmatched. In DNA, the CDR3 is TGTGCCAGCAGCTTTGCAACAGGGGCTGGAAACACCATATATTTT. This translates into CASSFATGAGNTIYF.